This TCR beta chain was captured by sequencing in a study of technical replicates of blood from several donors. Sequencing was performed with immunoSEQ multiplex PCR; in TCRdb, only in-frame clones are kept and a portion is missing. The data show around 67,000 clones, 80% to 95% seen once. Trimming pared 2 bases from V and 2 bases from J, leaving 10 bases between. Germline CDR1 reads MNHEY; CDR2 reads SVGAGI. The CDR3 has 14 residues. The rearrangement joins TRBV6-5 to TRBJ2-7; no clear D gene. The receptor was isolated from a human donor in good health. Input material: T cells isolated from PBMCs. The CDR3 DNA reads TGTGCCAGCAGTTACGAGGAAGGCCCCTACGAGCAGTACTTC. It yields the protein CASSYEEGPYEQYF.